One and the same sample provided the 8 T cell receptor beta chains below, sequenced in a study of blood T cell repertoires in COVID-19. Here immunoSEQ multiplex PCR was the method, and the copy in TCRdb shows in-frame clones only, minus some. The sample has 250,000 to 400,000 clones, approximately 88% seen once. The sample taken for sequencing was peripheral blood. Every receptor here comes from a woman aged 25 to 39 with COVID-19, enrolled during active disease.

CDR3 bases: TGTGCCAGCAGCCCAGCGGGCCGGAATAGCAATCAGCCCCAGCATTTT. Translating gives CASSPAGRNSNQPQHF. The rearrangement links TRBV4-2 to TRBJ1-5; the D is unclear. CDR1 is LGHNA, CDR2 YNFKEQ, per germline. The V gene lost 4 bases and the J gene lost 0 bases, with 13 bases spanning the gap. The CDR3 is 16 amino acids.

This chain connects TRBV6-2 or TRBV6-3 to TRBJ2-1; D might be TRBD1 (5 bases). Trimming pared 3 bases from V and 2 bases from J, leaving 23 bases between. This CDR3 region has 19 residues. The germline V gene encodes CDR1 MNHEY and CDR2 SVGEGT. The CDR3 DNA reads as TGTGCCAGCAGTTATCCGCAAACTTCAGGGTTGGGCCCCTACAATGAGCAGTTCTTC. Encoded protein: CASSYPQTSGLGPYNEQFF.

J is TRBJ1-1 and V is TRBV30; D call uncertain. Trimming took 1 base from V and 0 from J, leaving 9 bases between them. CDR3 size: 14 residues. The germline CDR1 and CDR2 sequences are GTSNPN and SVGIG (reference sequence). The CDR3 region is CAWSGVTLNTEAFF. CDR3 DNA sequence: TGTGCCTGGAGTGGGGTGACATTGAACACTGAAGCTTTCTTT.

The rearrangement joins TRBV4-1 to TRBJ1-3; D ambiguous. The CDR3 is 17 residues long. V was cut by 0 bases and J by 2 bases, with 14 bases left in between. Looked up from germline, CDR1 is MGHRA and CDR2 is YSYEKL. The CDR3 loop is CASSQDPQIPPGNTIYF. The CDR3 DNA follows: TGCGCCAGCAGCCAAGATCCGCAGATACCCCCTGGAAACACCATATATTTT.

CDR3 coding DNA: TGTGCCAGCAGCCAGGACAGGGGCACAGATACGCAGTATTTT. Translating gives CASSQDRGTDTQYF. V gene TRBV7-3 combines with J gene TRBJ2-3; the match to TRBD1 covers 8 bases. With V trimmed by 5 bases and J by 1 base, 2 bases remained unmatched. The germline V gene has CDR1 SGHTA and CDR2 FQGTGA. The CDR3 runs to 14 residues.

This chain uses TRBV5-6 with TRBJ2-7; TRBD1 matches 9 bases. The CDR3 contains 15 residues. Per germline, CDR1 SGHDT and CDR2 YYEEEE. The junction had 8 bases not matched to a gene; V was cut back by 6 bases and J by 1 base. The CDR3 DNA reads TGTGCCAGCAATTCCCGGACAGGGGCATCCTACGAGCAGTACTTC. This gives the protein CASNSRTGASYEQYF.

The genes are TRBV5-5 and TRBJ2-2; weak D call: TRBD1 (5 bases). The CDR3 has 13 amino acids. Trimming left V 1 base short and J 8 bases short, with 9 bases between. Looked up from germline, CDR1 is SGHKS and CDR2 is YYEKEE (reference sequence). CDR3 in DNA: TGTGCCAGCAGCTTGCGGTCAGGGGGGGAGCTGTTTTTT. Translating it yields CASSLRSGGELFF.

V usage is TRBV7-9 and J usage is TRBJ1-1, with D unclear. Trimming cost V 5 bases and J 1 base, with 14 bases left between them. The CDR3 length is 15 residues. Germline loops: CDR1 SEHNR, CDR2 FQNEAQ (reference sequence). CDR3: CASSQTPGANTEAFF. The CDR3, as DNA: TGTGCCAGCAGCCAGACGCCGGGAGCGAACACTGAAGCTTTCTTT.